These 26 T cell receptor beta chains originate from one sample sequenced in a study of blood T cell repertoires in COVID-19. This table comes from immunoSEQ multiplex PCR, and its TCRdb copy is limited to in-frame clones, with some not included. The sample has approximately 260,000 clones, roughly 84% seen once; the top ten hold under 7%. Sequencing input: PBMCs or T cells enriched from blood (not recorded which). The receptors originated from a woman in her 50s who had been exposed to COVID-19.

The chain has TRBV29-1 and TRBJ1-4, with D unclear. V lost 3 bases and J 5 bases, leaving 10 bases between the germline ends. The CDR3 runs to 13 residues. Germline V gene lookup returns CDR1 SQVTM and CDR2 ANQGSEA. In nucleotides, the CDR3 is TGCAGCGTTGAGGCTTTCCCAAATGAAAAACTGTTTTTT. Translation: CSVEAFPNEKLFF.

This chain uses TRBV15 with TRBJ1-2; the match to TRBD1 covers 9 bases. The J segment lost 6 bases and the V segment lost 7 bases, leaving 9 bases of the junction unmatched. The CDR3 loop spans 14 amino acids. Germline CDR1 reads LNHNV; CDR2 reads YYDKDF (reference sequence). This chain's CDR3 is CATTSGQGTHGYTF. DNA for the CDR3: TGTGCCACCACATCAGGACAGGGGACCCATGGCTACACCTTC.

The chain combines TRBV28 with TRBJ1-2; D possibly corresponds to TRBD1 (6 bases). The CDR3 loop spans 14 amino acids. V was clipped by 3 bases and J by 2 bases, with 10 bases between them. The germline V gene has CDR1 MDHEN and CDR2 SYDVKM. CDR3 DNA sequence: TGTGCCAGCAGTTTCGGGGGGCGCAACTATGGCTACACCTTC. This codes for CASSFGGRNYGYTF.

The chain links TRBV5-1 to TRBJ2-7; 9 bases map to TRBD1. CDR3 length equals 14 residues. In germline, CDR1 is SGHRS, CDR2 YFSETQ. The trim removed 3 bases at V and 7 bases at J, leaving 8 bases unmatched. The CDR3 bases are TGCGCCAGCAGCTCCGCCGGGACAGGGTATGAGCAGTACTTC. Encoded protein: CASSSAGTGYEQYF.

This sequence joins TRBV5-1 and TRBJ2-7, with a possible D match to TRBD1 (6 bases). The CDR3 is made up of 14 amino acids. Germline lookup yields CDR1 SGHRS and CDR2 YFSETQ. Trimming left V 4 bases short and J 0 bases short, with 11 bases between. This CDR3 is CASSEGVSSYEQYF. The CDR3 DNA is TGCGCCAGCAGCGAGGGGGTCTCCTCCTACGAGCAGTACTTC.

The chain has TRBV5-4 and TRBJ1-5, with TRBD1 as a possible D gene (5 bases). The CDR3 extends over 15 amino acids. Trimming removed 2 bases from V and 4 bases from J, with 13 bases in between. Germline values: CDR1 SGHNT, CDR2 YYREEE (reference sequence). The CDR3 region has the DNA TGTGCCAGCAGCTTTGGAGGGGCTAAGAATCAGCCCCAGCATTTT. Protein: CASSFGGAKNQPQHF.

This sequence joins TRBV7-9 and TRBJ2-3, with 10 bases matching TRBD1. CDR1 is SEHNR and CDR2 is FQNEAQ in the germline V gene (reference sequence). The J segment lost 2 bases and the V segment lost 4 bases, leaving 6 bases of the junction unmatched. CDR3 length: 16 residues. The CDR3 loop reads CASSYDRGLFTDTQYF. As DNA, the CDR3 is TGTGCCAGCAGCTACGACAGGGGGCTGTTCACAGATACGCAGTATTTT. Variable domain in full (rest from reference TRBV7-9 and TRBJ2-3): DTGVSQNPRHKITKRGQNVTFRCDPISEHNRLYWYRQTLGQGPEFLTYFQNEAQLEKSRLLSDRFSAERPKGSFSTLEIQRTEQGDSAMYLCASSYDRGLFTDTQYFGPGTRLTVL.

The genes are TRBV9 and TRBJ1-2; TRBD1 might be the D (5 bases). Germline V gives CDR1 SGDLS, CDR2 YYNGEE. Trimming pared 0 bases from V and 8 bases from J, leaving 17 bases between. The CDR3 covers 15 residues. CDR3 sequence reads: CASSVEKGFSRGYTF. The CDR3 DNA is TGTGCCAGCAGCGTAGAGAAGGGGTTTTCGCGCGGCTACACCTTC. Using reference TRBV9 and TRBJ1-2 for the parts outside the CDR3, the full variable domain is DSGVTQTPKHLITATGQRVTLRCSPRSGDLSVYWYQQSLDQGLQFLIQYYNGEERAKGNILERFSAQQFPDLHSELNLSSLELGDSALYFCASSVEKGFSRGYTFGSGTRLTVV.

This sequence joins TRBV3-1 (or the pseudogene TRBV3-2) and TRBJ2-1; 8 bases align to TRBD1. Germline V gives CDR1 LGHDT, CDR2 YNNKEL (reference sequence). The V segment lost 4 bases and the J segment 7 bases; nucleotides outside the gene matches: 6. The CDR3 covers 14 residues. The CDR3 spells CASSPGTGRNEQFF. CDR3 nucleotides: TGTGCCAGCAGCCCCGGGACAGGAAGGAATGAGCAGTTCTTC.

V gene TRBV5-6 combines with J gene TRBJ1-2; D remains unclear. Trimming pared 1 base from V and 2 bases from J, leaving 9 bases between. Germline lookup yields CDR1 SGHDT and CDR2 YYEEEE. CDR3 size: 14 residues. Written as DNA, the CDR3 is TGTGCCAGCAGCTTGAACTCGCGAAACTATGGCTACACCTTC. This codes for CASSLNSRNYGYTF.

The chain couples TRBV10-3 to TRBJ2-7; 11 bases match TRBD2. The CDR3 length is 13 residues. Trimming cost V 7 bases and J 6 bases; bases outside gene matches: 5. Looked up from germline, CDR1 is ENHRY and CDR2 is SYGVKD. The CDR3, as DNA: TGTGCCATCAAACTAGCGGGGGAAAGCGAGCAGTACTTC. Translating gives CAIKLAGESEQYF.

A single count supports this clone. The genes are TRBV18 and TRBJ2-1; weak D call: TRBD2 (7 bases). The CDR3 is 14 amino acids. Germline values: CDR1 KGHSH, CDR2 LQKENI. V was pared by 6 bases and J by 5 bases, with 14 bases between. The CDR3 protein is CASSGGLDNNEQFF. For the CDR3, the DNA is TGTGCCAGCTCGGGGGGGCTTGATAACAATGAGCAGTTCTTC.

The rearrangement links TRBV5-4 to TRBJ1-1; D not resolved. The V and J ends lost 0 bases and 3 bases respectively, with 12 bases between them. CDR3 size: 15 residues. The V gene's germline CDR1 is SGHNT and CDR2 YYREEE (reference sequence). CDR3 sequence (DNA): TGTGCCAGCAGCTTGGGAGGGTCCGGCCACACTGAAGCTTTCTTT. Protein product: CASSLGGSGHTEAFF.

The chain uses TRBV7-3 and TRBJ2-5; D is unclear. Germline lookup yields CDR1 SGHTA and CDR2 FQGTGA. V lost 1 base and J lost 5, with 11 bases in between. The CDR3 consists of 14 residues. Here the CDR3 reads CASSLNSGTETQYF. For the CDR3, the DNA is TGTGCCAGCAGCTTAAATAGTGGTACGGAGACCCAGTACTTC.

V is TRBV27 and J is TRBJ1-1; 7 bases are shared with TRBD1. The trim removed 6 bases at V and 0 bases at J, leaving 13 bases unmatched. The CDR3 extends over 17 amino acids. The germline gives CDR1 MNHEY, CDR2 SMNVEV (reference sequence). CDR3 sequence: CASSEKRTGALNTEAFF. CDR3 DNA: TGTGCCAGCAGCGAGAAGCGGACAGGCGCTCTGAACACTGAAGCTTTCTTT.

This clone was seen a few times. The chain carries TRBV18 and TRBJ1-2; TRBD1 matches at 10 bases. Germline V gene sequence: CDR1 KGHSH, CDR2 LQKENI. J gave up 4 bases and V 8 bases, and 4 bases lay outside the gene matches. The CDR3 is 13 amino acids. The CDR3 region is CASQGQGSYGYTF. The CDR3 DNA follows: TGTGCCAGCCAGGGACAGGGGAGCTATGGCTACACCTTC.

The chain combines TRBV15 with TRBJ2-2; 8 bases align to TRBD2. CDR3 length equals 16 residues. The J segment lost 4 bases and the V segment lost 1 base, leaving 5 bases of the junction unmatched. CDR1 and CDR2 from the germline V gene are LNHNV and YYDKDF (reference sequence). CDR3 amino acids: CATSRGISGATGELFF. CDR3 coding DNA: TGTGCCACCAGCAGAGGAATTAGCGGGGCCACCGGGGAGCTGTTTTTT.

The chain couples TRBV24-1 to TRBJ1-2; D unresolved. The CDR3 has 13 residues. Looked up from germline, CDR1 is KGHDR and CDR2 is SFDVKD. V was pared by 12 bases and J by 4 bases, with 17 bases between. In DNA form, the CDR3 reads TGTGCCGTCCGGCGCGGGGAAGCCTATGGCTACACCTTC. Its protein is CAVRRGEAYGYTF.

This chain joins TRBV18 and TRBJ2-7; D possibly corresponds to TRBD1 (6 bases). Trimming stripped 4 bases from V and 3 bases from J, with 10 bases between. The CDR3 totals 13 residues. Looked up from germline, CDR1 is KGHSH and CDR2 is LQKENI. The CDR3 reads CASSHRDNYEQYF. The CDR3 DNA follows: TGTGCCAGCTCACACCGGGACAACTACGAGCAGTACTTC.

The rearrangement uses TRBV7-9 and TRBJ1-2, with TRBD1 matching 7 bases. The germline CDR1 and CDR2 sequences are SEHNR and FQNEAQ (reference sequence). The CDR3 has 15 amino acids. The ends lost 5 bases at V and 6 bases at J; junction bases unmatched: 12. Here the CDR3 reads CASSLSRDRSNGYTF. In nucleotides, the CDR3 is TGTGCCAGCAGCCTCAGCCGGGACAGATCGAATGGCTACACCTTC.

J is TRBJ2-7 and V is TRBV28; D perhaps matches TRBD1 (5 bases). The germline V and J ends were trimmed by 5 bases and 7 bases, with 12 bases remaining between them. CDR1 MDHEN and CDR2 SYDVKM come from the germline V gene. The CDR3 loop spans 12 amino acids. The CDR3 DNA is TGTGCCAGCAGTCTAGGGGCAGGAGAGCAGTACTTC. Its translation: CASSLGAGEQYF.

The chain is built from TRBV2 and TRBJ2-2, with 11 bases matching TRBD2. Germline trimming cut 6 bases from V and 4 bases from J; bases unmatched to any gene: 4. The CDR3 spans 15 residues. The germline V gene encodes CDR1 SNHLY and CDR2 FYNNEI. Here the CDR3 DNA reads TGTGCCAGCAGGCTACTAGCGGGGGCCACCGGGGAGCTGTTTTTT. It yields the protein CASRLLAGATGELFF. Based on the CDR3 plus reference TRBV2 and TRBJ2-2, the full variable domain is EPEVTQTPSHQVTQMGQEVILRCVPISNHLYFYWYRQILGQKVEFLVSFYNNEISEKSEIFDDQFSVERPDGSNFTLKIRSTKLEDSAMYFCASRLLAGATGELFFGEGSRLTVL.

V is TRBV5-5 and J is TRBJ1-1; the D is unclear. Trimming pared 0 bases from V and 7 bases from J, leaving 13 bases between. CDR3 length: 14 residues. Germline loops: CDR1 SGHKS, CDR2 YYEKEE (reference sequence). The CDR3: CASSLGGQFIEAFF. The CDR3 DNA reads TGTGCCAGCAGCTTGGGAGGCCAGTTCATTGAAGCTTTCTTT.

This clone was seen only a few times. The chain has TRBV5-5 and TRBJ1-2; D might be TRBD1 (5 bases). Germline CDR1 SGHKS, CDR2 YYEKEE (reference sequence). The CDR3 extends over 13 amino acids. V lost 3 bases, J lost 5 bases, and 11 bases lay in between. The DNA of the CDR3 is TGTGCCAGCAGCTCAGGGTCGGGTTATGGCTACACCTTC. Translating it yields CASSSGSGYGYTF.

The rearrangement uses TRBV30 and TRBJ1-2; 7 bases line up with TRBD1. This CDR3 has 12 residues. The J segment lost 9 bases and the V segment lost 2 bases, leaving 6 bases of the junction unmatched. Germline V gene sequence: CDR1 GTSNPN, CDR2 SVGIG (reference sequence). The CDR3 protein is CAWSLDRASYTF. The CDR3 bases are TGTGCCTGGAGTTTAGACAGGGCGAGCTACACCTTC.

V gene TRBV5-5 combines with J gene TRBJ2-7; 10 bases line up with TRBD2. Losses at the gene ends were 5 bases for V and 0 bases for J; bases not matched to a gene: 8. From germline, CDR1 is SGHKS and CDR2 YYEKEE (reference sequence). The CDR3 length is 16 residues. The CDR3 region has the DNA TGTGCCAGCAGTTATCTTAGCGGGGGGTTCTCCTACGAGCAGTACTTC. Translated, it gives CASSYLSGGFSYEQYF.